This T cell receptor (beta chain) is from a study of cytomegalovirus exposure and HLA in healthy donors. There are 14 residues in the CDR3. Germline CDR1 MNHNS, CDR2 SASEGT. V was clipped by 6 bases and J by 4 bases, with 15 bases between them. The primer mix had 60 Vbeta and 13 Jbeta primers. Using immunoSEQ multiplex PCR, the repertoire was profiled, and TCRdb retains in-frame clones only, with some absent. The sample holds 130,000 to 150,000 clones; about 80% are singletons and the top ten take about 2.9%. General study findings and limits: In vitro checks showed that a few CMV-associated chains really do target CMV antigens.

About this clone itself: Its antigen is currently unknown.

The sequence was collected from a female donor in good health and CMV-seronegative. The source material was PBMCs. V gene TRBV6-1 combines with J gene TRBJ1-2, with D hard to call. Here the CDR3 reads CASRRSTPVYGYTF. The DNA for the CDR3 is TGTGCCAGCAGAAGATCGACACCCGTCTATGGCTACACCTTC.